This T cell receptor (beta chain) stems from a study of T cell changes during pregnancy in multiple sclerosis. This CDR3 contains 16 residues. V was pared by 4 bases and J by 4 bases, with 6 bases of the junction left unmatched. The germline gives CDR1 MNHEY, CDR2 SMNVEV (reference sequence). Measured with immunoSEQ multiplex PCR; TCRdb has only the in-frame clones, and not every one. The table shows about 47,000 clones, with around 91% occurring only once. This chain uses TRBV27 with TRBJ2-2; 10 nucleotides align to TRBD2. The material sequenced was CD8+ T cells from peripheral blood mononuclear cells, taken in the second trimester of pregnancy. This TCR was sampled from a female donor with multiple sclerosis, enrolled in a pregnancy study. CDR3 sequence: CASSWGLAHGTGELFF. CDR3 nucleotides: TGTGCCAGCAGTTGGGGACTAGCGCATGGCACCGGGGAGCTGTTTTTT.